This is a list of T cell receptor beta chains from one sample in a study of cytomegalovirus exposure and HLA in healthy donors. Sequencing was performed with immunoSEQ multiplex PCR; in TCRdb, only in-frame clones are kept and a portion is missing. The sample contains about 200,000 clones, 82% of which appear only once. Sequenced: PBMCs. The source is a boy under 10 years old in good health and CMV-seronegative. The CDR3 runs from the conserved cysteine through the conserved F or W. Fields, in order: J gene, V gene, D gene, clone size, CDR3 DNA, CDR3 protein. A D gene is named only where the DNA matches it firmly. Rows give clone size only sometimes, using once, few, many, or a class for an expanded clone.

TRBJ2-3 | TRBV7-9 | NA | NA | TGTGCCAGCAGCTTAGCTAGCTATTCAGATACGCAGTATTTT | CASSLASYSDTQYF
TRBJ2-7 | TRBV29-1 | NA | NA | TGCAGCGTTGCTGTTGGGACTCTCTACGAGCAGTACTTC | CSVAVGTLYEQYF
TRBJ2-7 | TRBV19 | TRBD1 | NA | TGTGCCAGTAGTATGCGACAGGGGGCGATTATCCCCTCCTACGAGCAGTACTTC | CASSMRQGAIIPSYEQYF
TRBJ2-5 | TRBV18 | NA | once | TGTGCCAGCTCAGTGGGGAGCTTTAAAGAGACCCAGTACTTC | CASSVGSFKETQYF
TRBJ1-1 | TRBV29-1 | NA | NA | TGCAGCGTTGAAGCGGGGGGGGGCAAACCACTGAACACTGAAGCTTTCTTT | CSVEAGGGKPLNTEAFF
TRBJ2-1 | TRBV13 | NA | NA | TGTGCCAGCAGCTTATTTGAGTCCTCCTACAATGAGCAGTTCTTC | CASSLFESSYNEQFF
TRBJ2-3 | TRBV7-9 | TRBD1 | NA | TGTGCCAGCAGCTCGCCCAAGGGGCAGGGGGCGAGCACAGATACGCAGTATTTT | CASSSPKGQGASTDTQYF
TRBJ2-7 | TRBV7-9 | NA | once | TGTGCCAGCAGCTTAGTGGGCACCGAGCAGTACTTC | CASSLVGTEQYF
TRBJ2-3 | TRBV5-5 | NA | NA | TGTGCCAGCAGCTCTTGGGAGAGGGATACGCAGTATTTT | CASSSWERDTQYF
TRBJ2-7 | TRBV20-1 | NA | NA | TGCAGTGCCGTAGACACCTACGAGCAGTACTTC | CSAVDTYEQYF
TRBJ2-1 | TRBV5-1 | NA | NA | TGCGCCAGCAGCTTATCGGGACTTTACAATGAGCAGTTCTTC | CASSLSGLYNEQFF
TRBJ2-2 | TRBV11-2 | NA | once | TGTGCCAGCAGCCTGCGTTTGGCCGGGGAGCTGTTTTTT | CASSLRLAGELFF
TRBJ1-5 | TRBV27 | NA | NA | TGTGCCAGCTGGGACTCCGACCAGCCCCAGCATTTT | CASWDSDQPQHF
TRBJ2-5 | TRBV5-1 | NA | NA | TGCGCCAGCTCACCTCCGGCGGGGCGAGAGACCCAGTACTTC | CASSPPAGRETQYF
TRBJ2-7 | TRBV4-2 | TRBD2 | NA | TGTGCCAGCAGCCAACCGGGACTATCCACCTACGAGCAGTACTTC | CASSQPGLSTYEQYF
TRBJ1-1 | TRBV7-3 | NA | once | TGTGCCAGCAGCACAACAGTGAACACTGAAGCTTTCTTT | CASSTTVNTEAFF
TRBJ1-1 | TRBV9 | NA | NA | TGTGCCAGCAGCGTAGGGGGGGGTAAAGCTTTCTTT | CASSVGGGKAFF
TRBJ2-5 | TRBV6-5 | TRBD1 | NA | TGTGCCAGCAGTGCGGGACAGGGGGAAAAGACCCAGTACTTC | CASSAGQGEKTQYF
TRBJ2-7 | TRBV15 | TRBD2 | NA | TGTGCCACCAGCGGGGACTACCACTCTCGACTGGACGAGCAGTACTTC | CATSGDYHSRLDEQYF
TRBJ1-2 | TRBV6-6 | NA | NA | TGTGCCAGCACCGAATTCGTGGGAGACGGCGACTACACCTTC | CASTEFVGDGDYTF
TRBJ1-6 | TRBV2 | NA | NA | TGTGCCAGCAGTGAGGAGGCAGTCTCCTATAATTCACCCCTCCACTTT | CASSEEAVSYNSPLHF
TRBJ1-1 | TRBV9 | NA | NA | TGTGCCAGCAGCGGAGGGGGAGCACAATCCGCTGAAGCTTTCTTT | CASSGGGAQSAEAFF
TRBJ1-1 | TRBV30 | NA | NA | TGTGCCTGGAGTATCCAAGGGGGACCGAACACTGAAGCTTTCTTT | CAWSIQGGPNTEAFF
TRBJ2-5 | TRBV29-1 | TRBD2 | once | TGCAGCGTTGAAGGGCCTAGCGGGGGGGCCTACGAGACCCAGTACTTC | CSVEGPSGGAYETQYF
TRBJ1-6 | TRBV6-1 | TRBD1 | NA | TGTGCCATCGGGACAGGTAATTCACCCCTCCACTTT | CAIGTGNSPLHF
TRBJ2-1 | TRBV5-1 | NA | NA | TGCGCCAGCAGCTTAATGTTCCCGGGACAAAATGAGCAGTTCTTC | CASSLMFPGQNEQFF
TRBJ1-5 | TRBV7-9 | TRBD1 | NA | TGTGCCAGCAGCTTAGCTACCGGGACAGGGAAGGGTCAGCCCCAGCATTTT | CASSLATGTGKGQPQHF
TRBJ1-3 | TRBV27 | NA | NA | TGTGCCAGCAGTTTGGGGCAGGGGTTTTTAAACACCATATATTTT | CASSLGQGFLNTIYF
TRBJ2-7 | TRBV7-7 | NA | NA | TGTGCTAGCAGCTTAGGTCCCAGGGGAATGGGCTACGAGCAGTACTTC | CASSLGPRGMGYEQYF
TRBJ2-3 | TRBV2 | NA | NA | TGTGCCAGCAGTCCATTCGGACAGTCGGCGACGCAGTATTTT | CASSPFGQSATQYF
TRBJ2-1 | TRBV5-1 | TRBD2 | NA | TGCGCCAGCAGCCCCGTCCCGGGACTAGCGTACGAGCAGTTCTTC | CASSPVPGLAYEQFF
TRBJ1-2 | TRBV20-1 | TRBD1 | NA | TGCAGTGTTACTCCCGATGACAGGGAGGCCTTC | CSVTPDDREAF
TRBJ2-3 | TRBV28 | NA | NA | TGTGCCAGCAGTATCGTTAGCACAGATACGCAGTATTTT | CASSIVSTDTQYF
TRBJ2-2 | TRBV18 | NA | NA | TGTGCCAGCTCACCCGCCGGCGGGGGCAAATCCACCGGGGAGCTGTTTTTT | CASSPAGGGKSTGELFF
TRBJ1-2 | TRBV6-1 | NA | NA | TGTGCCAGCAGTAATAGACAGGCTCACTATGGCTACACCTTC | CASSNRQAHYGYTF
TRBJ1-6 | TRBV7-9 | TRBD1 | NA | TGTGCCAGCAGCTTGCAGGGACAGGGGAGTTATAATTCACCCCTCCACTTT | CASSLQGQGSYNSPLHF
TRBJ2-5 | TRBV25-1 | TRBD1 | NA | TGTGCCAGCAGTGAATGGGACAGCCAAGAGACCCAGTACTTC | CASSEWDSQETQYF
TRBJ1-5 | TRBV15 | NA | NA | TGTGCCACCAGCACCCTAGGTGCGGACCAGCATTTT | CATSTLGADQHF
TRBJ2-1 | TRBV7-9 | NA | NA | TGTGCCAGCGCTCCCGCGGAACCCTCCTACAATGAGCAGTTCTTC | CASAPAEPSYNEQFF
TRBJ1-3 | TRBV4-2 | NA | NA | TGTGCCAGCAGCCAAACGACTAGTACTCGAAACACCATATATTTT | CASSQTTSTRNTIYF
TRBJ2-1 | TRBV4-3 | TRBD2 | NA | TGCGCCAGCAGCCAAGCGGAGCGGGGGTTTGAGCAGTTCTTC | CASSQAERGFEQFF
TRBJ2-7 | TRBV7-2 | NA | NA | TGTGCCAGCAGTTTTACAGGGAATACCTACGAGCAGTACTTC | CASSFTGNTYEQYF